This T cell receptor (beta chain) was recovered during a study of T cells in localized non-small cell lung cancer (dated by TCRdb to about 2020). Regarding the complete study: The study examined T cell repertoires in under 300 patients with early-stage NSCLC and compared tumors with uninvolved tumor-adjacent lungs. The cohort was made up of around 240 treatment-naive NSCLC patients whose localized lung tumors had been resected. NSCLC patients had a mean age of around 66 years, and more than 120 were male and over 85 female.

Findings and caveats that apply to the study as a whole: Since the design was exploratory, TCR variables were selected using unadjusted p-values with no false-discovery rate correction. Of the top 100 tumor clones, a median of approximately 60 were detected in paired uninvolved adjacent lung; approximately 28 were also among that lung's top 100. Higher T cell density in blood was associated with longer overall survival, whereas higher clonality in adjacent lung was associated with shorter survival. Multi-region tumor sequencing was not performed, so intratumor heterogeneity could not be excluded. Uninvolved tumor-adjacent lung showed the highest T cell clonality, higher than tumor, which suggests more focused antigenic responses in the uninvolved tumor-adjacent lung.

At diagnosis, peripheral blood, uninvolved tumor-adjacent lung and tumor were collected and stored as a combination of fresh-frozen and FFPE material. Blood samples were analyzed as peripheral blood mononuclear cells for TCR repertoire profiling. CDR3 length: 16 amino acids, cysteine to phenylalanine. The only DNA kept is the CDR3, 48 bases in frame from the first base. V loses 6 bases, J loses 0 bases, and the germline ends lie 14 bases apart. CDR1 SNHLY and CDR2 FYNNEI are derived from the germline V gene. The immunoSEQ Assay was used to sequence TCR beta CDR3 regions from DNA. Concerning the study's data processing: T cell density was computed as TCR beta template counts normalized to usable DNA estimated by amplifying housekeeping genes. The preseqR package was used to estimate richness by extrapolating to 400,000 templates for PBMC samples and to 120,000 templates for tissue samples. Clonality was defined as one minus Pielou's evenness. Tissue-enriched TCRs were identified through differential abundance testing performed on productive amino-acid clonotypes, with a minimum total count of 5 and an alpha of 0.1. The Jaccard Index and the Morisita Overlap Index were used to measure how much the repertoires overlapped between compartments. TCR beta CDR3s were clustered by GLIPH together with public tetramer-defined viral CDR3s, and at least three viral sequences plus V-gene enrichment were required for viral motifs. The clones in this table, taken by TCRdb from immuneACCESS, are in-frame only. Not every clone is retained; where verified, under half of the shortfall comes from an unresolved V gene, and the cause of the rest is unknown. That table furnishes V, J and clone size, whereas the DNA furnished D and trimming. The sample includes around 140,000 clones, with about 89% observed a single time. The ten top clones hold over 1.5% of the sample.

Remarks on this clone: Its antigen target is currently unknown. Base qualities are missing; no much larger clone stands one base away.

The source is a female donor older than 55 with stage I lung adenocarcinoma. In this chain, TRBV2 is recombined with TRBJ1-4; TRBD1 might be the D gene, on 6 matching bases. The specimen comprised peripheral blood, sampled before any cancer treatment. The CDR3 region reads CASRLGHLATNEKLFF. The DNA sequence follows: TGTGCCAGCAGGTTGGGACACCTTGCAACTAATGAAAAACTGTTTTTT.